This entry concerns a single TCR beta chain. Its antigen remains unidentified. The data stem from a study of Ad26.COV2.S vaccination and SARS-CoV-2 variants. Study in general: Doses of Ad26.COV2.S were injected into muscle once or twice, 56 days apart.

Sample treatment: 15 to 20 received Ad26.COV2.S at low or high dose, single or two shots; roughly five received placebo; per-sample allocation not given. Repertoires come from day 63 after the first vaccine or placebo injection. Spike of the Wuhan-strain SARS-CoV-2 was expressed by an Ad26 vector, which formed the vaccine. Whole-study results and caveats: Placebo recipients showed lower spike-specific TCR breadth than vaccinees.

Sequencing used immunoSEQ multiplex PCR; TCRdb keeps in-frame clones, though not all of them. Here the sample spans hundreds of thousands of clones, 89% being singletons. Germline-derived CDR1 and CDR2 are SEHNR and FQNEAQ (reference sequence). The CDR3 loop spans 15 amino acids. With 4 bases removed from V and 3 bases from J, the gap between germline ends came to 12 bases. The chain recombines TRBV7-9 with TRBJ2-2; maybe TRBD1 (6 bases). The input for sequencing was peripheral blood, taken in a trial of Ad26.COV2.S vaccine versus placebo. The sequence came from a person aged 18-65 years who received the Ad26.COV2.S COVID-19 vaccine or a placebo. The CDR3 coding sequence is TGTGCCAGCAGCTCGTGGGGGCGCGACACCGGGGAGCTGTTTTTT. Amino acid sequence: CASSSWGRDTGELFF.